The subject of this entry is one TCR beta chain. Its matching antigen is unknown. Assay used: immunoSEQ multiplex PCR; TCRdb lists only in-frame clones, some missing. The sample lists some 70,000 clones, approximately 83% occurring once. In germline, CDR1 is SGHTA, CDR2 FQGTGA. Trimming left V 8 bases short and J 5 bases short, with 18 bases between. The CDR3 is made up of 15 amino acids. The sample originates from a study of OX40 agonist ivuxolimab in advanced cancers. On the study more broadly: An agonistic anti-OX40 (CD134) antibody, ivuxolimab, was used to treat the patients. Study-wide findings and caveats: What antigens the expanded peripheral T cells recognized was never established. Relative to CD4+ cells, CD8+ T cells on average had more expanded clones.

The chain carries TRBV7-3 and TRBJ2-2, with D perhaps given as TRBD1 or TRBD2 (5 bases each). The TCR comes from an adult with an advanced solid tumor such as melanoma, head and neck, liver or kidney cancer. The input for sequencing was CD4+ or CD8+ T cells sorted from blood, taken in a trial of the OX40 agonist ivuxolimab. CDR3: CASRLGAGNTGELFF. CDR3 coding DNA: TGTGCCAGCCGCCTCGGGGCAGGGAATACCGGGGAGCTGTTTTTT.